One sample yielded the 30 T cell receptor beta chains listed below, sequenced in a study of memory CD4+ T cells and cytomegalovirus serostatus. The sort gate was single viable CD3+CD4+CD8-CD45RO+ cells for memory CD4+ T cells. Here immunoSEQ multiplex PCR was the method, and the copy in TCRdb shows in-frame clones only, minus some. The sample includes about 56,000 clones, 82% of them seen just once. Sequencing input: memory CD4+ T cells from blood. The receptors shown here come from an adult in good health and CMV-seronegative.

This chain links TRBV11-3 with TRBJ2-7; either TRBD1 or TRBD2 may fit D (6 bases each). CDR3 size: 15 residues. Germline CDR1 and CDR2: SGHNT and YENEEA. Trimming shortened V by 1 base and J by 1 base, and 11 bases separated the two germline ends. CDR3 sequence reads: CASSLGKGGSYEQYF. The CDR3 bases are TGTGCCAGCAGCTTAGGCAAGGGGGGATCCTACGAGCAGTACTTC.

This chain uses TRBV5-1 with TRBJ2-1, with D uncertain. This CDR3 has 11 amino acids. The ends were cut back, 5 bases at V and 14 bases at J, with 14 bases in the middle. Per the germline V gene, CDR1 is SGHRS and CDR2 is YFSETQ. The CDR3, as DNA: TGCGCCAGCAGTTCTGGCCCTGTCGAGTTCTTC. This sequence encodes CASSSGPVEFF. Supplemented by reference TRBV5-1 and TRBJ2-1, the full variable domain reads KAGVTQTPRYLIKTRGQQVTLSCSPISGHRSVSWYQQTPGQGLQFLFEYFSETQRNKGNFPGRFSGRQFSNSRSEMNVSTLELGDSALYLCASSSGPVEFFGPGTRLTVL.

The chain recombines TRBV6-6 with TRBJ1-1; tentative D call: TRBD1 (5 bases). Trimming removed 5 bases from V and 5 bases from J, with 15 bases in between. The CDR3 has 14 amino acids. Germline CDR1 MNHNY, CDR2 SVGAGI (reference sequence). The CDR3 protein is CASSPDMIGTEAFF. The CDR3 DNA reads TGTGCCAGCAGTCCGGACATGATCGGGACTGAAGCTTTCTTT.

The rearrangement links TRBV6-1 to TRBJ1-5; D might be TRBD1 (5 bases). The CDR3 contains 13 residues. Germline CDR1 reads MNHNS; CDR2 reads SASEGT. V gave up 7 bases and J gave up 5 bases, with 12 bases separating them. The CDR3 DNA reads TGTGCCAGCAAGGAACAGGTTGATCAGCCCCAGCATTTT. Its translation: CASKEQVDQPQHF.

The rearrangement joins TRBV28 to TRBJ2-3; 9 bases match TRBD2. The V and J ends lost 2 bases and 1 base, in that order; junction bases with no gene match: 4. Germline V gene lookup returns CDR1 MDHEN and CDR2 SYDVKM. CDR3 size: 16 residues. The CDR3 coding sequence is TGTGCCAGCAGTTTACGGGCTAGCGGGGGCACAGATACGCAGTATTTT. Translation gives CASSLRASGGTDTQYF.

The chain couples TRBV30 to TRBJ2-6; unclear D gene. CDR3 length: 15 residues. The ends were cut back, 3 bases at V and 0 bases at J, with 9 bases in the middle. Germline lookup yields CDR1 GTSNPN and CDR2 SVGIG (reference sequence). CDR3 sequence reads: CAWRMAHSGANVLTF. CDR3 nucleotide sequence: TGTGCCTGGAGAATGGCGCACTCTGGGGCCAACGTCCTGACTTTC. The variable domain in full, completed from reference TRBV30 and TRBJ2-6, reads SQTIHQWPATLVQPVGSPLSLECTVEGTSNPNLYWYRQAAGRGLQLLFYSVGIGQISSEVPQNLSASRPQDRQFILSSKKLLLSDSGFYLCAWRMAHSGANVLTFGAGSRLTVL.

This rearrangement joins TRBV10-3 to TRBJ1-5; D gene ambiguous. The CDR3 runs 14 residues. Germline V gene lookup returns CDR1 ENHRY and CDR2 SYGVKD. Trimming left V 2 bases short and J 3 bases short, with 8 bases between. In DNA form, the CDR3 reads TGTGCCATCAGTGAGATGGGTGCCAATCAGCCCCAGCATTTT. Translation gives CAISEMGANQPQHF.

The chain uses TRBV15 and TRBJ1-5, with 7 bases that match TRBD1. The CDR3 is 17 residues long. The germline CDR1 and CDR2 sequences are LNHNV and YYDKDF (reference sequence). The junction had 7 bases not matched to a gene; V was cut back by 0 bases and J by 2 bases. CDR3 sequence: CATSRERRGHGNQPQHF. The CDR3 DNA reads TGTGCCACCAGCAGAGAAAGGAGGGGGCACGGCAATCAGCCCCAGCATTTT.

The chain recombines TRBV6-1 with TRBJ1-5; D not certain. V lost 5 bases and J 4 bases, leaving 6 bases between the germline ends. Germline V gives CDR1 MNHNS, CDR2 SASEGT. The CDR3 runs to 12 residues. The CDR3 DNA follows: TGTGCCAGCAGTTTAATTAATCAGCCCCAGCATTTT. Amino acid sequence: CASSLINQPQHF.

The chain carries TRBV20-1 and TRBJ2-7; the D gene could be TRBD1 or TRBD2 (7 bases each). Germline V gene lookup returns CDR1 DFQATT and CDR2 SNEGSKA (reference sequence). CDR3 length: 11 amino acids. Trimming left V 6 bases short and J 5 bases short, with 11 bases between. CDR3 sequence (DNA): TGCAGTGCACAGGGGAGGGACGAGCAGTACTTC. Translating gives CSAQGRDEQYF.

The chain carries TRBV6-5 and TRBJ1-4, with 10 bases identical to TRBD1. This CDR3 is built from 15 residues. V was pared by 2 bases and J by 10 bases, with 7 bases of the junction left unmatched. Germline V gene lookup returns CDR1 MNHEY and CDR2 SVGAGI. CDR3 sequence reads: CASSYSGTGERKLFF. The CDR3 region has the DNA TGTGCCAGCAGTTACAGCGGGACAGGGGAGCGAAAACTGTTTTTT.

The V call is TRBV19, the J call TRBJ2-6, with 9 bases that match TRBD1. The CDR3 is made up of 15 amino acids. The germline CDR1 and CDR2 sequences are LNHDA and SQIVND (reference sequence). The V gene end was trimmed by 5 bases and the J gene end by 1 base; junction bases not matched to a gene: 0. The CDR3: CASSGQGSGANVLTF. The CDR3 DNA reads TGTGCCAGTAGTGGACAGGGGTCTGGGGCCAACGTCCTGACTTTC.

The chain recombines TRBV25-1 with TRBJ1-4; D gene ambiguous. V lost 8 bases and J 7 bases, leaving 14 bases between the germline ends. Per the germline V gene, CDR1 is MGHDK and CDR2 is SYGVNS. This CDR3 contains 13 residues. In DNA form, the CDR3 reads TGTGCCAGCTCCCCCCCAGGTTCTGAAAAACTGTTTTTT. Protein product: CASSPPGSEKLFF.

J is TRBJ1-3 and V is TRBV28; possible D gene TRBD1, 5 bases. CDR1 and CDR2 (germline): MDHEN, SYDVKM. V was pared by 6 bases and J by 3 bases, with 15 bases between. This CDR3 contains 15 residues. CDR3 DNA: TGTGCCAGCAGCAATGGGGGATCAGGTGGAAACACCATATATTTT. Encoded protein: CASSNGGSGGNTIYF.

This clone has just a few counts. The chain links TRBV14 to TRBJ2-6; no firm D call. Trimming shortened V by 2 bases and J by 3 bases, and 14 bases separated the two germline ends. CDR1 SGHDN and CDR2 FVKESK come from the germline V gene. This CDR3 spans 17 amino acids. Written as DNA, the CDR3 is TGTGCCAGCAGCCAACTCCGTTCTTGGTTTGGGGCCAACGTCCTGACTTTC. This gives the protein CASSQLRSWFGANVLTF.

The chain has TRBV9 and TRBJ1-6; a weak D match, TRBD1 (6 bases). The CDR3 sequence is 15 residues long. The V gene lost 0 bases and the J gene lost 8 bases, with 12 bases spanning the gap. Germline assignment: CDR1 SGDLS and CDR2 YYNGEE. This CDR3 is CASSVGGQLYSPLHF. CDR3 DNA: TGTGCCAGCAGCGTAGGGGGACAACTGTATTCACCCCTCCACTTT.

J is TRBJ1-2 and V is TRBV18, with 7 bases that match TRBD1. This CDR3 is built from 14 residues. With V trimmed by 2 bases and J by 7 bases, 7 bases remained unmatched. CDR1 KGHSH and CDR2 LQKENI come from the germline V gene. In nucleotides, the CDR3 is TGTGCCAGCTCACCAGACCAGGGGGGGGCTGGCTACACCTTC. Translation gives CASSPDQGGAGYTF.

The chain recombines TRBV10-3 with TRBJ2-3; 9 bases are a match to TRBD1. Germline CDR1 ENHRY, CDR2 SYGVKD. Germline trimming cut 6 bases from V and 6 bases from J; bases unmatched to any gene: 10. This CDR3 spans 15 amino acids. The CDR3 nucleotides read TGTGCCATCAGCCCTACGACAGGGGGTGTGGATACGCAGTATTTT. Its translation is CAISPTTGGVDTQYF.

The chain joins TRBV30 to TRBJ1-5; 7 nucleotides line up with TRBD1. Trimming took 5 bases from V and 3 from J; bases not matched to a gene: 7. This CDR3 region has 14 residues. In germline, CDR1 is GTSNPN, CDR2 SVGIG (reference sequence). Written as DNA, the CDR3 is TGTGCCTGGCAAACAGGGGACGTCAATCAGCCCCAGCATTTT. It codes for CAWQTGDVNQPQHF.

V gene TRBV5-4 combines with J gene TRBJ1-3, with 9 nucleotides matching TRBD1. V gave up 4 bases and J gave up 2 bases; unmatched junction bases: 7. The CDR3 totals 16 residues. Germline CDR1 is SGHNT and CDR2 is YYREEE (reference sequence). CDR3 coding DNA: TGTGCCAGCAGCCATCCGGGACAGGGTACTGGAAACACCATATATTTT. Encoded protein: CASSHPGQGTGNTIYF.

The chain is built from TRBV19 and TRBJ1-2; a weak D match, TRBD1 (5 bases). CDR3 length equals 15 residues. The germline V gene has CDR1 LNHDA and CDR2 SQIVND (reference sequence). V lost 10 bases and J lost 8, with 26 bases in between. The CDR3: CATSSWTTFSAGYTF. DNA of the CDR3: TGTGCCACCTCCTCGTGGACAACCTTTTCGGCCGGCTACACCTTC.

The chain recombines TRBV5-5 with TRBJ1-2; no definite D call. From germline, CDR1 is SGHKS and CDR2 YYEKEE (reference sequence). The length of the CDR3 is 13 residues. V lost 1 base to trimming and J lost 1 base, with 5 bases between them. The CDR3 region is CASSLTLNYGYTF. In nucleotides, the CDR3 is TGTGCCAGCAGCTTGACACTTAACTATGGCTACACCTTC.

This clone was seen only once. This sequence joins TRBV28 and TRBJ2-3, with 13 bases identical to TRBD2. With V trimmed by 3 bases and J by 1 base, 7 bases remained unmatched. Germline V CDR1 and CDR2: MDHEN, SYDVKM. There are 18 residues in the CDR3. The CDR3 loop is CASSFGTSGAIGTDTQYF. In nucleotides, the CDR3 is TGTGCCAGCAGTTTCGGGACTAGCGGGGCCATAGGCACAGATACGCAGTATTTT.

The genes are TRBV27 and TRBJ2-5, with 11 bases identical to TRBD2. The better agreement between TRBJ2-7 and the DNA end casts doubt on the J call. This CDR3 has 15 residues. Germline V CDR1 and CDR2: MNHEY, SMNVEV (reference sequence). The chain's CDR3 is CASSSLAGGYYEQYF. The CDR3 region has the DNA TGTGCCAGCAGTTCTCTAGCGGGGGGCTACTACGAGCAGTACTTC.

The chain carries TRBV28 and TRBJ1-5; D gene uncertain. CDR1 and CDR2 (germline): MDHEN, SYDVKM. The ends were cut back, 8 bases at V and 0 bases at J, with 17 bases in the middle. The CDR3 runs 16 residues. The CDR3 reads CASGPPLRDSNQPQHF. CDR3 DNA sequence: TGTGCCAGCGGGCCCCCACTAAGGGATAGCAATCAGCCCCAGCATTTT.

This sequence joins TRBV11-2 and TRBJ1-6; no clear D gene. CDR1 SGHAT and CDR2 FQNNGV come from the germline V gene. The CDR3 contains 15 residues. V was trimmed by 4 bases and J by 4 bases, leaving 11 bases between them. The CDR3 DNA sequence: TGTGCCAGCAGCTCCCCCAGGTTTTATAATTCACCCCTCCACTTT. Translation: CASSSPRFYNSPLHF. The full variable domain, its missing parts supplied by reference TRBV11-2 and TRBJ1-6, is EAGVAQSPRYKIIEKRQSVAFWCNPISGHATLYWYQQILGQGPKLLIQFQNNGVVDDSQLPKDRFSAERLKGVDSTLKIQPAKLEDSAVYLCASSSPRFYNSPLHFGNGTRLTVT.

This rearrangement joins TRBV7-3 to TRBJ2-5; D may be TRBD1 (5 bases). V lost 5 bases to trimming and J lost 4 bases, with 20 bases between them. The CDR3 covers 16 residues. From germline, CDR1 is SGHTA and CDR2 FQGTGA. The CDR3 nucleotides read TGTGCCAGCAGCGCAACACCCAGGGTAGTAGGAGAGACCCAGTACTTC. Protein: CASSATPRVVGETQYF. The whole variable domain, remainder taken from reference TRBV7-3 and TRBJ2-5, is GAGVSQTPSNKVTEKGKYVELRCDPISGHTALYWYRQSLGQGPEFLIYFQGTGAADDSGLPNDRFFAVRPEGSVSTLKIQRTERGDSAVYLCASSATPRVVGETQYFGPGTRLLVL.

This sequence joins TRBV19 and TRBJ1-3; D is possibly TRBD1 (6 bases). V gave up 4 bases and J gave up 0 bases, with 10 bases separating them. Germline V CDR1 and CDR2: LNHDA, SQIVND (reference sequence). There are 15 residues in the CDR3. The CDR3 DNA follows: TGTGCCAGTAGTAACCCGGACAGCTCTGGAAACACCATATATTTT. This translates into CASSNPDSSGNTIYF.

The chain carries TRBV7-2 and TRBJ1-2; D is perhaps TRBD1 (5 bases). The CDR3 runs to 14 residues. V shed 7 bases and J shed 3 bases, with 15 bases lying between them. Germline CDR1 SGHTA, CDR2 FQGNSA. The CDR3 reads CASTLRARDYGYTF. CDR3 coding DNA: TGTGCCAGCACCCTTAGGGCCAGGGACTATGGCTACACCTTC. Filled out from reference TRBV7-2 and TRBJ1-2, the complete variable domain reads GAGVSQSPSNKVTEKGKDVELRCDPISGHTALYWYRQSLGQGLEFLIYFQGNSAPDKSGLPSDRFSAERTGGSVSTLTIQRTQQEDSAVYLCASTLRARDYGYTFGSGTRLTVV.

This rearrangement joins TRBV29-1 to TRBJ2-7, with TRBD2 as a possible D gene (5 bases). V lost 4 bases, J lost 0 bases, and 10 bases lay in between. The CDR3 length is 13 residues. Germline values: CDR1 SQVTM, CDR2 ANQGSEA. CDR3 sequence reads: CSVGNEGSYEQYF. The CDR3 DNA sequence: TGCAGCGTTGGCAACGAGGGCTCCTACGAGCAGTACTTC.